A selection of T cell receptor beta chains follows, all from one sample in a study of OX40 agonist ivuxolimab in advanced cancers. This table comes from immunoSEQ multiplex PCR, and its TCRdb copy is limited to in-frame clones, with some not included. The sample lists about 67,000 clones, less than 95% occurring once. The starting material was CD4+ or CD8+ T cells sorted from blood, obtained in a trial of the OX40 agonist ivuxolimab. Every receptor here comes from an adult with an advanced solid tumor such as melanoma, head and neck, liver or kidney cancer. Each CDR3 is given with its conserved first and last residue.

>TRBV10-2|TRBJ2-2
CASSNLEREGPTGELFF
>TRBV27|TRBJ2-1
CASETSYNEQFF
>TRBV11-2|TRBJ2-7
CASSLQAGGFFYEQYF
>TRBV13|TRBJ2-1
CASSSGEATYNEQFF
>TRBV5-4|TRBJ1-2
CASSRDGQTNYGYTF
>TRBV9|TRBJ2-7
CASSVGDRSHEQYF
>TRBV7-8|TRBJ2-7
CASRPRDSYEQYF
>TRBV6-1|TRBJ1-1
CASSLTGSTEAFF
>TRBV7-6|NA
CASSLGIDYEQYF
>TRBV7-9|TRBJ2-3
CASSPTSTDTQYF
>TRBV6-4|TRBJ2-1
CASSPRDFPDNEQFF
>TRBV19|TRBJ2-7
CASSASGGAASYEQYF
>TRBV4-3|TRBJ1-6
CASSLWQENSPLHF
>TRBV5-1|TRBJ2-7
CASSSRGTGDTYEQYF
>TRBV14|TRBJ2-3
CASSQYGLTTDTQYF
>TRBV6-1|TRBJ1-1
CASIGMNTEAFF
>TRBV6-6|TRBJ1-2
CASSYSSVGYGYTF
>TRBV7-6|TRBJ2-5
CASSFGPGGEETQYF
>TRBV7-9|TRBJ2-1
CASSPPGGSSYNEQFF
>TRBV14|TRBJ2-7
CASSQVSGFIEQYF
>TRBV7-9|TRBJ2-2
CASSTRQKNTGELFF
>TRBV11-1|TRBJ2-3
CASSLWTGTGLLSTDTQYF
>TRBV2|TRBJ2-1
CASSESRSYNEQFF
>TRBV19|TRBJ2-1
CASSAEALAGAFQEQFF
>TRBV9|TRBJ2-7
CASSHRDHIYEQYF
>TRBV7-2|TRBJ2-1
CASSTLLEDNEQFF
>TRBV7-9|TRBJ1-2
CASSPQGGVYGYTF
>TRBV5-1|TRBJ2-7
CASSPGLETYEQYF
>TRBV6-5|TRBJ2-6
CASGVSGANVLTF
>TRBV4-2|TRBJ2-1
CASSQDHSLAELYNEQFF
>TRBV6-1|TRBJ2-7
CASSRGLAGPYEQYF
>TRBV7-2|TRBJ1-2
CASSPVVSTSDGYTF
>TRBV7-9|TRBJ2-3
CASSLPGAGRADTQYF
>TRBV14|TRBJ2-2
CASSQVGVRGGNTGELFF
>TRBV13|TRBJ1-3
CASSLISSSAGNTIYF
>TRBV9|TRBJ2-1
CASSVEDLLAGAYNEQFF
>TRBV18|TRBJ2-3
CASSPGSGSFSDTQYF
>TRBV11-2|TRBJ2-2
CASSQVQTDGFNTGELFF
>TRBV27|TRBJ2-1
CASSLGRVDEQFF
>TRBV6-4|TRBJ2-3
CATGEGETDTQYF
>TRBV19|TRBJ2-7
CASSIARRRDSSYEQYF
>TRBV7-8|TRBJ2-1
CASSLDGNSYNEQFF